This passage covers 3 T cell receptor beta chains from one sample sequenced in a study of blood T cell repertoires in COVID-19. Sequenced by immunoSEQ multiplex PCR; TCRdb stores in-frame clones only, minus some. The sample lists under 75,000 clones, about 90% occurring once. The specimen was peripheral blood. The source of these receptors is a woman of 80 years or more with active COVID-19.

V is TRBV7-3 and J is TRBJ2-1, with 10 bases fitting TRBD2. This CDR3 has 17 amino acids. The V gene's germline CDR1 is SGHTA and CDR2 FQGTGA. Unmatched junction bases numbered 13, after V lost 5 bases and J lost 6 bases. CDR3 amino acids: CASSPTVVAGGTNEQFF. The CDR3 bases are TGTGCCAGCAGCCCCACGGTGGTAGCGGGGGGAACCAATGAGCAGTTCTTC.

V gene TRBV7-2 combines with J gene TRBJ2-2, with 7 bases lining up with TRBD1. CDR1 and CDR2 (germline): SGHTA, FQGNSA. Germline trimming cut 3 bases from V and 6 bases from J; bases unmatched to any gene: 7. The CDR3 runs to 15 residues. CDR3 region: CASSFDRAGPGELFF. The CDR3, as DNA: TGTGCCAGCAGCTTCGACAGGGCCGGCCCCGGGGAGCTGTTTTTT.

The rearrangement uses TRBV30 and TRBJ2-3; 7 nucleotides line up with TRBD2. V was pared by 0 bases and J by 2 bases, with 5 bases of the junction left unmatched. The CDR3 is 15 amino acids. Germline-derived CDR1 and CDR2 are GTSNPN and SVGIG (reference sequence). CDR3 protein: CAWSVGLADTDTQYF. As DNA, the CDR3 is TGTGCCTGGAGTGTAGGCCTAGCGGACACAGATACGCAGTATTTT.